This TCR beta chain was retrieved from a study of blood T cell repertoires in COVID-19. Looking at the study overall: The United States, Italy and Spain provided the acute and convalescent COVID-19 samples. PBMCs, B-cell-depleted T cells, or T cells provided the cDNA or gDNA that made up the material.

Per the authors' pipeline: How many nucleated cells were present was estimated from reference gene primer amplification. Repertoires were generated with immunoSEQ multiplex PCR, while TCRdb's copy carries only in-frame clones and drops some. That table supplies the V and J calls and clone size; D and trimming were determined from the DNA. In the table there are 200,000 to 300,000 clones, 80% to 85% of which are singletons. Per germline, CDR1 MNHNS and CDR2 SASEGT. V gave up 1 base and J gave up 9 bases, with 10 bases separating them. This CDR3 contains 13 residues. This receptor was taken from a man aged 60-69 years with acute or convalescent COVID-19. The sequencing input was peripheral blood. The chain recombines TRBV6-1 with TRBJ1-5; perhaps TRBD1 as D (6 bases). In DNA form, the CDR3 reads TGTGCCAGCAGTGAAGACAGGGTTCGGCCCCAGCATTTT. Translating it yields CASSEDRVRPQHF.